This is a list of T cell receptor beta chains from one sample in a study of T-cell reconstitution after alpha-beta-depleted transplantation in children. TCRdb called the PCR reads again in MiXCR, with one record for every CDR3 protein. In the table there are 200,000 to 250,000 distinct CDR3 sequences, approximately 12% of which are singletons. The sample in question was PBMCs from the stem cell graft donor, obtained from the stem cell graft. These receptors were obtained from a human donor who donated a stem cell graft to a child with acute lymphoblastic leukemia. The CDR3 runs from the conserved cysteine through the conserved F or W. A D gene is named only where the DNA matches it firmly. The listing skips clone size in some rows; elsewhere it reads once, few, many or a size class.

D: .
J: TRBJ2-1
V: TRBV20-1
size: many
DNA: TGCAGTGCTAGATTTGTCTCTGAGCAGTTCTTC
CDR3: CSARFVSEQFF

D: .
J: TRBJ1-2
V: TRBV4-3
size: many
DNA: TGCGCCAGCAGCCAAGATCCGCAAGGGGGGAAGTACTATGGCTACACCTTC
CDR3: CASSQDPQGGKYYGYTF

D: .
J: TRBJ2-7
V: TRBV30
size: .
DNA: TGTGCCTGGAGTCCCGGACGGGCGGGCTACGAGCAGTACTTC
CDR3: CAWSPGRAGYEQYF

D: .
J: TRBJ2-2
V: TRBV5-1
size: many
DNA: TGCGCCAGCAGCTACTCCAGGGAATACGCCGGGGAGCTGTTTTTT
CDR3: CASSYSREYAGELFF

D: TRBD1
J: TRBJ1-2
V: TRBV5-6
size: many
DNA: TGTGCCAGCAGTTACCTGGACAGGGGCTATGGCTACACCTTC
CDR3: CASSYLDRGYGYTF

D: .
J: TRBJ2-7
V: TRBV24-1
size: many
DNA: TGTGCCACCAGTGACACTACAGGCTACGAGCAGTACTTC
CDR3: CATSDTTGYEQYF

D: .
J: TRBJ1-2
V: TRBV6-1
size: many
DNA: TGTGCCAGCAGCAGAGCAGGGACACAGATATCGTGGTACACCTTC
CDR3: CASSRAGTQISWYTF

D: .
J: TRBJ2-3
V: TRBV5-1
size: many
DNA: TGCGCCAGCAGCTACCACAGGGCCAACACAGATACGCAGTATTTT
CDR3: CASSYHRANTDTQYF

D: TRBD2
J: TRBJ2-3
V: TRBV28
size: many
DNA: TGTGCCAGCAGGCCTAGCGGGGGAGAGTTTGGAGATACGCAGTATTTT
CDR3: CASRPSGGEFGDTQYF

D: .
J: TRBJ2-1
V: TRBV9
size: many
DNA: TGTGCCAGCAGCCCCCGGGGATACAATGAGCAGTTCTTC
CDR3: CASSPRGYNEQFF

D: .
J: TRBJ2-7
V: TRBV4-2
size: many
DNA: TGTGCCAGCAGCCAACAGGGGAGCTCCTACGAGCAGTACTTC
CDR3: CASSQQGSSYEQYF

D: .
J: TRBJ2-7
V: TRBV30
size: .
DNA: TGTGCCTGGAGTGGAATGAGGGGCGCTCGATCCTACGAGCAGTACTTC
CDR3: CAWSGMRGARSYEQYF

D: TRBD2
J: TRBJ2-2
V: TRBV5-4
size: many
DNA: TGTGCCAGCAGCTTCGGCGGGAGGGCCCGGAACACCGGGGAGCTGTTTTTT
CDR3: CASSFGGRARNTGELFF

D: .
J: TRBJ1-5
V: TRBV19
size: few
DNA: TGTGCCAGTAGTATGAGCGTAAAGCAGCCCCAGCATTTT
CDR3: CASSMSVKQPQHF

D: .
J: TRBJ1-2
V: TRBV5-1
size: many
DNA: TGCGCCAGCAGCGGATTCCTTTCAGGGGAGAACTATGGCTACACCTTC
CDR3: CASSGFLSGENYGYTF

D: .
J: TRBJ2-3
V: TRBV12-3/TRBV12-4
size: many
DNA: TGTGCCAGCAGGGGTGGCACAGATACGCAGTATTTT
CDR3: CASRGGTDTQYF

D: TRBD1
J: TRBJ2-7
V: TRBV6-2/TRBV6-3
size: few
DNA: TGTGCCAGCAGTTACTACCGGGACAGCCTCTACGAGCAGTACTTC
CDR3: CASSYYRDSLYEQYF

D: .
J: TRBJ2-2
V: TRBV6-1
size: many
DNA: TGTGCCAGCAGTGACAGGCCGAGAACCGGGGAGCTGTTTTTT
CDR3: CASSDRPRTGELFF

D: .
J: TRBJ2-7
V: TRBV9
size: many
DNA: TGTGCCAGCAGCGTAGGGGACCGACGGGGGTACGAGCAGTACTTC
CDR3: CASSVGDRRGYEQYF

D: .
J: TRBJ1-1
V: TRBV6-5
size: many
DNA: TGTGCCAGCAGTTACTCGGGCAGTTTGAACACTGAAGCTTTCTTT
CDR3: CASSYSGSLNTEAFF

D: .
J: TRBJ2-7
V: TRBV5-1
size: many
DNA: TGCGCCAGCAGCTTGACGCGCCCGAGCTCCTACGAGCAGTACTTC
CDR3: CASSLTRPSSYEQYF

D: .
J: TRBJ1-2
V: TRBV18
size: many
DNA: TGTGCCAGCTCACCACCAGAGCGGCTCTACTATGGCTACACCTTC
CDR3: CASSPPERLYYGYTF

D: TRBD2
J: TRBJ2-7
V: TRBV10-2
size: many
DNA: TGCGCCAGCAGAGGCCTAGCGGGAGGGGGCGGCGAGCAGTACTTC
CDR3: CASRGLAGGGGEQYF

D: .
J: TRBJ2-7
V: TRBV10-3
size: few
DNA: TGTGCCATCAGTGTTATCAAGCAGGGGGCGAAGCGGGAGGTTCCCCCAGCCTACGAGCAGTACTTC
CDR3: CAISVIKQGAKREVPPAYEQYF

D: .
J: TRBJ2-7
V: TRBV7-6
size: many
DNA: TGTGCCAGCAGCTTAAAGGACGGGAGCGAGCAGTACTTC
CDR3: CASSLKDGSEQYF

D: .
J: TRBJ1-5
V: TRBV28
size: many
DNA: TGTGCCAGCAGTTGGACGGACAATCAGCCCCAGCATTTT
CDR3: CASSWTDNQPQHF

D: .
J: TRBJ1-1
V: TRBV30
size: many
DNA: TGTGCCTGGGGGGCGGCTGAAGCTTTCTTT
CDR3: CAWGAAEAFF

D: .
J: TRBJ2-2
V: TRBV15
size: many
DNA: TGTGCCACCAGCGACCCTTTCAGGGTGGCCGGGGAGCTGTTTTTT
CDR3: CATSDPFRVAGELFF

D: .
J: TRBJ2-7
V: TRBV5-6
size: .
DNA: TGTGCCAGCAGCTCCGGGCCCGTCTGCGAGCAGTACTTC
CDR3: CASSSGPVCEQYF

D: TRBD1
J: TRBJ1-6
V: TRBV30
size: few
DNA: TGTGCCTGGAGTACACAGGGGAATAATTCACCCCTCCACTTT
CDR3: CAWSTQGNNSPLHF

D: .
J: TRBJ2-3
V: TRBV29-1
size: many
DNA: TGCAGCGCCCTTTCAGGGTTTTATTATACGCAGTATTTT
CDR3: CSALSGFYYTQYF

D: TRBD1
J: TRBJ1-1
V: TRBV20-1
size: .
DNA: TGCAGTGCTAGTGGACAGGGGAGGTACACTGAAGCTTTCTTT
CDR3: CSASGQGRYTEAFF

D: .
J: TRBJ1-1
V: TRBV28
size: many
DNA: TGTGCCAGCAGTTTTCTCACAGAAGAAGCTTTCTTT
CDR3: CASSFLTEEAFF

D: .
J: TRBJ2-2
V: TRBV5-1
size: many
DNA: TGCGCCAGCTTTCGCTCGGAGGGGTACACCGGGGAGCTGTTTTTT
CDR3: CASFRSEGYTGELFF

D: .
J: TRBJ1-5
V: TRBV2
size: many
DNA: TGTGCCAGCAGTGGGGTAGGACAGCCCCAGCATTTT
CDR3: CASSGVGQPQHF

D: .
J: TRBJ2-1
V: TRBV21-1
size: few
DNA: TGTGCCAGCAGCTCCCAGGGGCATGAAGAGCAGTTCTTC
CDR3: CASSSQGHEEQFF

D: .
J: TRBJ1-6
V: TRBV29-1
size: many
DNA: TGCAGCGTTGAGGTGACAGAGAATTCACCCCTCCACTTT
CDR3: CSVEVTENSPLHF

D: .
J: TRBJ2-3
V: TRBV7-9
size: many
DNA: TGTGCCAGCAGCTCCTTAACAGATACGCAGTATTTT
CDR3: CASSSLTDTQYF

D: TRBD1
J: TRBJ2-2
V: TRBV12-3/TRBV12-4
size: .
DNA: TGTGCCAGCAGTCCCCTATTGGGTGACAGGGGACCGCCGAACACCGGGGAGCTGTTTTTT
CDR3: CASSPLLGDRGPPNTGELFF

D: TRBD1
J: TRBJ2-7
V: TRBV2
size: many
DNA: TGTGCCAGCAGTGAGGGACAGTACGAGCAGTACTTC
CDR3: CASSEGQYEQYF

D: .
J: TRBJ1-1
V: TRBV29-1
size: many
DNA: TGCAGCGCCGCAAGGGGGAACACTGAAGCTTTCTTT
CDR3: CSAARGNTEAFF

D: TRBD1
J: TRBJ1-2
V: TRBV19
size: .
DNA: TGTGCCAGTAGTATAGAACGGGACAGCTACGCTAACTATGGCTACACCTTC
CDR3: CASSIERDSYANYGYTF

D: .
J: TRBJ2-2
V: TRBV12-3/TRBV12-4
size: .
DNA: TGTGCCAGCCGTTCCGCAGGGGTCACCGGGGAGCTGTTTTTT
CDR3: CASRSAGVTGELFF

D: .
J: TRBJ1-2
V: TRBV7-8
size: .
DNA: TGTGCCAGCAGCTTAGCACAGGGACGGAGTGGCTACACCTTC
CDR3: CASSLAQGRSGYTF